One sample yielded the 23 T cell receptor beta chains listed below, sequenced in a study of cytomegalovirus exposure and HLA in healthy donors. The PCR contained 60 Vbeta and 13 Jbeta primers. The repertoire was sequenced with immunoSEQ multiplex PCR; TCRdb's copy has only in-frame clones and lacks some. The repertoire holds over 200,000 clones, about 84% seen once, with over 1% in the top ten. Sequenced: PBMCs. The receptors here all came from a human donor in good health.

The chain joins TRBV5-1 to TRBJ2-7; 8 bases fit TRBD1. The CDR3 is 14 amino acids. Germline V gene data show CDR1 as SGHRS and CDR2 as YFSETQ. Trimming cost V 0 bases and J 5 bases; bases outside gene matches: 4. CDR3 sequence reads: CASSLGQGANEQYF. The CDR3 DNA reads TGCGCCAGCAGCTTGGGGCAGGGGGCAAACGAGCAGTACTTC.

The V call is TRBV19, the J call TRBJ2-3; 13 bases are a match to TRBD2. Germline values: CDR1 LNHDA, CDR2 SQIVND (reference sequence). V trimming: 4 bases; J trimming: 2 bases; junction bases outside the gene matches: 3. This CDR3 contains 16 residues. This CDR3 is CASSRGLAGLTDTQYF. The DNA of the CDR3 is TGTGCCAGTAGTAGGGGACTAGCGGGGCTCACAGATACGCAGTATTTT.

V usage is TRBV5-4 and J usage is TRBJ2-3; TRBD1 aligns across 7 bases. Trimming cost V 4 bases and J 1 base; bases outside gene matches: 9. The CDR3 is made up of 16 amino acids. Germline values: CDR1 SGHNT, CDR2 YYREEE (reference sequence). The CDR3 DNA is TGTGCCAGCAGCCGTATCGACAGGGTCCGCACAGATACGCAGTATTTT. Amino acid sequence: CASSRIDRVRTDTQYF.

The CDR3: CASSEWGPTEAFF. CDR3 DNA sequence: TGCGCCAGCAGTGAGTGGGGGCCCACTGAAGCTTTCTTT. This rearrangement joins TRBV10-1 to TRBJ1-1; possible D gene TRBD1, 6 bases. The CDR3 extends over 13 amino acids. V lost 1 base and J 4 bases, leaving 7 bases between the germline ends. Looked up from germline, CDR1 is WNHNN and CDR2 is SYGVQD (reference sequence).

This rearrangement joins TRBV2 to TRBJ1-3; TRBD1 might be the D (6 bases). Germline values: CDR1 SNHLY, CDR2 FYNNEI. This CDR3 is 14 amino acids long. V lost 5 bases to trimming and J lost 3 bases, with 11 bases between them. The CDR3 here is CASSLQGIGNTIYF. CDR3 nucleotide sequence: TGTGCCAGCAGTCTACAGGGCATTGGAAACACCATATATTTT.

This sequence joins TRBV2 and TRBJ2-1, with TRBD2 matching 10 bases. V dropped 8 bases and J dropped 5; count of bases not matched to a gene: 12. Germline V CDR1 and CDR2: SNHLY, FYNNEI. The CDR3 is 16 residues long. The CDR3 DNA reads as TGTGCCAGCTATTGGTGGTTAGCGGGAGGCCACAATGAGCAGTTCTTC. Protein sequence: CASYWWLAGGHNEQFF.

The chain uses TRBV19 and TRBJ2-1; TRBD2 matches 10 bases. The CDR3 runs to 16 residues. Germline CDR1 and CDR2: LNHDA and SQIVND (reference sequence). V shed 2 bases, J shed 2 bases, and the junction held 3 bases outside the gene matches. The CDR3 reads CASSIKLAGTYNEQFF. For the CDR3, the DNA is TGTGCCAGTAGTATAAAACTAGCGGGAACCTACAATGAGCAGTTCTTC.

The V and J genes are TRBV5-1 and TRBJ1-2; 7 bases fit TRBD1. CDR1 and CDR2 (germline): SGHRS, YFSETQ. V lost 4 bases, J lost 2 bases, and 8 bases stayed unmatched. The CDR3 spans 15 residues. The chain's CDR3 is CASSRDSASNYGYTF. DNA of the CDR3: TGCGCCAGCAGCCGGGACAGCGCGTCAAACTATGGCTACACCTTC.

The genes are TRBV5-1 and TRBJ1-1; weak D call: TRBD1 (6 bases). Trimming stripped 4 bases from V and 0 bases from J, with 16 bases between. Germline CDR1 reads SGHRS; CDR2 reads YFSETQ. The CDR3 has 16 residues. The CDR3 here is CASSPRTEIMNTEAFF. The CDR3 coding sequence is TGCGCCAGCAGCCCCCGGACAGAGATAATGAACACTGAAGCTTTCTTT.

The chain couples TRBV7-2 to TRBJ1-1, with a tentative D call TRBD1 (5 bases). The V and J ends lost 5 bases and 1 base respectively, with 14 bases between them. This CDR3 comprises 15 residues. Germline V CDR1 and CDR2: SGHTA, FQGNSA. The CDR3 sequence: CASSRRGTGNTEAFF. The CDR3 region has the DNA TGTGCCAGCAGCCGACGGGGGACGGGGAACACTGAAGCTTTCTTT. Together with reference TRBV7-2 and TRBJ1-1, the CDR3 gives the full variable domain: GAGVSQSPSNKVTEKGKDVELRCDPISGHTALYWYRQSLGQGLEFLIYFQGNSAPDKSGLPSDRFSAERTGGSVSTLTIQRTQQEDSAVYLCASSRRGTGNTEAFFGQGTRLTVV.

The chain joins TRBV2 to TRBJ1-4; 8 bases fit TRBD1. Losses at the gene ends were 7 bases for V and 8 bases for J; bases not matched to a gene: 9. Germline CDR1 and CDR2: SNHLY and FYNNEI. This CDR3 has 14 residues. The chain's CDR3 is CASIEDRDLEKLFF. Written as DNA, the CDR3 is TGTGCCAGCATCGAGGACAGGGATTTAGAAAAACTGTTTTTT.

DNA for the CDR3: TGTGCCAGCAGTTTAGGGGACAGGGCTGGGGCCAACGTCCTGACTTTC. Its translation: CASSLGDRAGANVLTF. The chain recombines TRBV28 with TRBJ2-6; 9 positions match TRBD1. The germline gives CDR1 MDHEN, CDR2 SYDVKM. V was clipped by 2 bases and J by 2 bases; unmatched bases: 1. CDR3 size: 16 residues.

Notes on this clone: Other DNA sequences within the sample encode an identical CDR3. The chain carries TRBV7-9 and TRBJ2-5; TRBD1 agrees at 7 bases. The CDR3 extends over 14 amino acids. CDR1 SEHNR and CDR2 FQNEAQ come from the germline V gene (reference sequence). Trimming cost V 5 bases and J 5 bases; bases outside gene matches: 8. In nucleotides, the CDR3 is TGTGCCAGCAGCCAAAGGACAGGCGGGGAGACCCAGTACTTC. Translating gives CASSQRTGGETQYF. The entire variable domain, with the rest obtained from reference TRBV7-9 and TRBJ2-5, is as follows: DTGVSQNPRHKITKRGQNVTFRCDPISEHNRLYWYRQTLGQGPEFLTYFQNEAQLEKSRLLSDRFSAERPKGSFSTLEIQRTEQGDSAMYLCASSQRTGGETQYFGPGTRLLVL.

This clone has only one observation. The chain employs TRBV9 and TRBJ2-7; 10 bases line up with TRBD2. The CDR3 extends over 16 amino acids. Germline CDR1 SGDLS, CDR2 YYNGEE. V lost 4 bases to trimming and J lost 3 bases; unmatched junction nucleotides: 10. The CDR3 region is CASSPPRASGSYEQYF. CDR3 in DNA: TGTGCCAGCAGCCCACCGAGGGCTAGCGGGAGCTACGAGCAGTACTTC.

Comment on this clone: At one of its ends the junction is not consistent with the germline gene, which may arise from a read error. The CDR3 coding sequence is TGCGCCAGCAGCGTGGACCTCTTCCTAGCGGGAGGACCACCCTACGAGCAGTGCTTC. This gives the protein CASSVDLFLAGGPPYEQCF. This sequence joins TRBV5-1 and TRBJ2-7, with TRBD2 matching 11 bases. The CDR3 consists of 19 residues. The germline CDR1 and CDR2 sequences are SGHRS and YFSETQ. The variable domain in full, with the rest retrieved from reference TRBV5-1 and TRBJ2-7, is KAGVTQTPRYLIKTRGQQVTLSCSPISGHRSVSWYQQTPGQGLQFLFEYFSETQRNKGNFPGRFSGRQFSNSRSEMNVSTLELGDSALYLCASSVDLFLAGGPPYEQCFGPGTRLTVT.

This clone was observed a single time. The rearrangement joins TRBV29-1 to TRBJ2-1; 8 bases fit TRBD2. V gave up 5 bases and J gave up 7 bases; unmatched junction bases: 4. The germline V gene has CDR1 SQVTM and CDR2 ANQGSEA. CDR3 length: 12 residues. This chain's CDR3 is CSVTSGLNEQFF. In nucleotides, the CDR3 is TGCAGCGTTACTAGCGGTCTAAATGAGCAGTTCTTC.

For the CDR3, the DNA is TGTGCCAGCAGTCAAGAGACTAGCGGAAACGGTGAGCAGTTCTTC. This sequence encodes CASSQETSGNGEQFF. This sequence joins TRBV6-5 and TRBJ2-1, with 9 bases matching TRBD2. The CDR3 loop spans 15 amino acids. Looked up from germline, CDR1 is MNHEY and CDR2 is SVGAGI. Trimming at V came to 5 bases and at J to 9 bases, leaving 11 bases not matched to a gene.

CDR3 in DNA: TGTGCCAGCAGCTTGGGTGCACTAGCGGGAGGGCATGGGTATGGGCAGTACTTC. Its protein product is CASSLGALAGGHGYGQYF. The chain carries TRBV5-4 and TRBJ2-7; 13 bases agree with TRBD2. Unmatched junction bases numbered 15, after V lost 0 bases and J lost 9 bases. The CDR3 is made up of 18 amino acids. Germline V lookup: CDR1 SGHNT, CDR2 YYREEE (reference sequence).

Concerning this clone itself: A junction end diverges from the germline sequence, so it may reflect a read error. The chain links TRBV5-4 to TRBJ2-5; the D is unclear. Germline V gene data show CDR1 as SGHNT and CDR2 as YYREEE (reference sequence). The CDR3 contains 14 residues. Here the CDR3 reads CASSLTLEREAQYF. CDR3 nucleotides: TGTGCCAGCAGCTTGACCCTAGAAAGAGAGGCCCAGTACTTC.

This clone has only a few counts. The rearrangement joins TRBV7-9 to TRBJ2-7; 9 positions match TRBD1. The CDR3 is made up of 14 amino acids. With V trimmed by 4 bases and J by 2 bases, 3 bases remained unmatched. CDR1 SEHNR and CDR2 FQNEAQ come from the germline V gene (reference sequence). In DNA, the CDR3 is TGTGCCAGCAGCTCGTGGGACAGGGCCTACGAGCAGTACTTC. Amino acid sequence: CASSSWDRAYEQYF.

V usage is TRBV6-5 and J usage is TRBJ2-1; TRBD1 is a possible D gene (6 bases). The V end lost 0 bases, the J end lost 4 bases, and 13 bases lay between the germline ends. The CDR3 sequence is 16 residues long. Germline V gene lookup returns CDR1 MNHEY and CDR2 SVGAGI. The chain's CDR3 is CASSYSNRQEYNEQFF. CDR3 nucleotides: TGTGCCAGCAGTTACTCGAATAGACAGGAGTACAATGAGCAGTTCTTC.

The chain carries TRBV6-6 and TRBJ2-1; 8 bases are a match to TRBD2. V shed 5 bases, J shed 0 bases, and the junction held 3 bases outside the gene matches. Germline V CDR1 and CDR2: MNHNY, SVGAGI (reference sequence). The CDR3 covers 15 residues. The CDR3 loop reads CASSKLAVSYNEQFF. The CDR3, as DNA: TGTGCCAGCAGTAAACTAGCGGTCTCCTACAATGAGCAGTTCTTC.

The chain recombines TRBV5-1 with TRBJ2-3, with D possibly matching TRBD2 (5 bases). CDR1 SGHRS and CDR2 YFSETQ come from the germline V gene. The length of the CDR3 is 15 residues. Trimming left V 2 bases short and J 4 bases short, with 14 bases between. CDR3 DNA: TGCGCCAGCAGCTTTCGGGGTGAGGGTGCAGATACGCAGTATTTT. This sequence encodes CASSFRGEGADTQYF.